The 12 T cell receptor beta chains below come from one sample, sequenced in a study of tumor-infiltrating lymphocytes in primary liver carcinoma. The investigators made TCR beta cDNA from about 500 ng total RNA, using a constant-region primer. Library construction for TCR beta comprised three nested multiplex PCR rounds performed with slightly modified ARM-PCR. TRBV1-TRBV30 forward primers paired with a C-beta reverse primer were used in the first two PCR rounds, which ran approximately 10 cycles each. TCRdb reprocessed the multiplex PCR reads via MiXCR and lists one record per CDR3 protein. In the table there are 95,000 to 150,000 distinct CDR3 sequences, about two thirds of which are singletons. The study co-extracted DNA and RNA from around 20-30 mg of unsorted bulk tissue. The sample consisted of tumor-adjacent normal liver tissue. The receptor source for this set is an older woman with primary liver carcinoma and hepatitis B virus infection.

The V call is TRBV19, the J call TRBJ2-6; D remains unclear. The CDR3 sequence is 15 residues long. Germline CDR1 LNHDA, CDR2 SQIVND (reference sequence). The V end was cut by 4 bases, the J end by 0 bases, with 7 bases between. For the CDR3, the DNA is TGTGCCAGTAGTAGGCAGAACTCTGGGGCCAACGTCCTGACTTTC. This codes for CASSRQNSGANVLTF. Using reference TRBV19 and TRBJ2-6 for the parts outside the CDR3, the full variable domain is DGGITQSPKYLFRKEGQNVTLSCEQNLNHDAMYWYRQDPGQGLRLIYYSQIVNDFQKGDIAEGYSVSREKKESFPLTVTSAQKNPTAFYLCASSRQNSGANVLTFGAGSRLTVL.

The CDR3 spells CASSQGQRKAFF. CDR3 bases: TGTGCCAGCAGTCAGGGACAGAGAAAAGCTTTCTTT. The chain joins TRBV4-2 to TRBJ1-1; 7 bases are a match to TRBD1. Germline V gives CDR1 LGHNA, CDR2 YNFKEQ. The CDR3 runs 12 residues. Trimming took 6 bases from V and 9 from J; bases not matched to a gene: 7.

This clonotype was recorded many times. This chain connects TRBV20-1 to TRBJ2-7; the D gene is possibly TRBD1 (6 bases). CDR3 size: 11 residues. In germline, CDR1 is DFQATT, CDR2 SNEGSKA (reference sequence). Trimming pared 6 bases from V and 4 bases from J, leaving 10 bases between. CDR3 DNA: TGCAGTGCACGACAGGTTTACGAGCAGTACTTC. As protein: CSARQVYEQYF.

To note about this clonotype: A junction boundary mismatches the germline segment, possibly from a read error. The genes are TRBV12-3 or TRBV12-4 and TRBJ2-3, with D uncertain. This CDR3 spans 11 amino acids. CDR3 in amino acids: CARSDTDTQYF. CDR3 DNA: TGTGCCAGAAGCGACACAGATACGCAATATTTT.

Details on this clonotype: Given a much more abundant clone one base away, this may be a read error. This chain joins TRBV28 and TRBJ2-1; no firm D call. Per germline, CDR1 MDHEN and CDR2 SYDVKM. V lost 8 bases and J lost 0, with 11 bases in between. CDR3 length equals 14 residues. This CDR3 is CASGLASSYNEQFF. The DNA of the CDR3 is TGTGCCAGCGGATTGGCGAGCTCCTACAATGAGCAGTTCTTC.

This clonotype has just a few counts. The chain employs TRBV12-3 or TRBV12-4 and TRBJ2-1; tentatively, D is TRBD2 (6 bases). Trimming left V 7 bases short and J 7 bases short, with 20 bases between. This CDR3 is built from 15 residues. The CDR3 here is CASTLGLVGLNEQFF. The CDR3 DNA is TGTGCCAGCACTTTGGGGCTAGTGGGACTTAATGAGCAGTTCTTC.

This clonotype was recorded at least ten times. The chain links TRBV5-1 to TRBJ2-3; perhaps TRBD1 as D (6 bases). CDR3 length equals 16 residues. Looked up from germline, CDR1 is SGHRS and CDR2 is YFSETQ. V shed 2 bases and J shed 0 bases, with 13 bases lying between them. CDR3 coding DNA: TGCGCCAGCAGCTTATCCGGACAGACTAGCACAGATACGCAGTATTTT. Translation: CASSLSGQTSTDTQYF.

The rearrangement uses TRBV12-3 or TRBV12-4 and TRBJ1-3; D gene uncertain. The CDR3 is 14 residues long. For the CDR3, the DNA is TGTGCAATCAGTTTACGAGGTGCTCGAAACACCATATATTTT. Protein sequence: CAISLRGARNTIYF.

This clonotype was counted many times. The chain is built from TRBV30 and TRBJ2-3; D gene ambiguous. The length of the CDR3 is 12 residues. Trimming stripped 1 base from V and 6 bases from J, with 8 bases between. CDR1 and CDR2 from the germline V gene are GTSNPN and SVGIG (reference sequence). The CDR3 nucleotides are TGTGCCTGGAGTGCTAGTAGTGATACGCAGTATTTT. Its protein product is CAWSASSDTQYF.

In the case of this clonotype: This likely comes from a read error, as the CDR3 has no conserved phenylalanine or tryptophan at its end. V usage is TRBV6-1 and J usage is TRBJ1-3; TRBD1 is a possible D gene (5 bases). This CDR3 contains 16 residues. From germline, CDR1 is MNHNS and CDR2 SASEGT. This chain's CDR3 is CDSSGDPQRAGNTIYL. CDR3 nucleotides: TGTGACAGCAGTGGGGACCCTCAACGGGCTGGAAACACCATATATTTA.

This clonotype was recorded many times. The rearrangement links TRBV5-4 to TRBJ2-5, with a weak D call TRBD2 (5 bases). CDR3 length: 14 residues. Looked up from germline, CDR1 is SGHNT and CDR2 is YYREEE (reference sequence). V lost 0 bases to trimming and J lost 5 bases, with 11 bases between them. The CDR3 loop reads CASSLGGSLETQYF. CDR3 DNA: TGTGCCAGCAGCTTGGGTGGGAGCTTGGAGACCCAGTACTTC.

CDR3 amino acids: CASSWWLGEKLFF. The DNA for the CDR3 is TGTGCCAGCAGTTGGTGGCTGGGTGAAAAACTGTTTTTT. The V gene is TRBV11-2, the J gene TRBJ1-4; D remains ambiguous. The ends were cut back, 6 bases at V and 7 bases at J, with 12 bases in the middle. The CDR3 is 13 amino acids. CDR1 SGHAT and CDR2 FQNNGV come from the germline V gene.